This TCR beta chain appears in the sequencing data of a study of regulatory T cells in long-lasting Graves disease. Building of the TCR beta libraries involved iRepertoire HTBI primers and Arm-PCR of CDR3 regions. MiXCR was run by TCRdb on the multiplex PCR reads, yielding one entry per CDR3 protein. The table lists around 500,000 distinct CDR3 sequences, around 12% of them singletons. Time point described: newly diagnosed GD, antithyroid drugs for less than 3 months. The TCR library was made from RNA extracted from PBMCs. EDTA tubes held 8 to 10 milliliters of peripheral blood from each patient. This clonotype came up a few times. This sample also belongs to another study, concerning T cells in Graves' hyperthyroidism and ophthalmopathy. That work states: HTBI primers were employed in a first-round RT-PCR of the TCR CDR3.

This clonotype was obtained from a woman in her twenties or thirties with Graves disease. The material sequenced was peripheral blood mononuclear cells (PBMCs), taken at new diagnosis, from a patient treated with antithyroid drugs.

The CDR3 protein is CASSLVWTRAPYEQYF. As DNA, the CDR3 is TGTGCCAGCAGCTTAGTTTGGACTAGGGCACCCTACGAGCAGTACTTC. This sequence joins TRBV7-2 and TRBJ2-7; 7 nucleotides align to TRBD2. The V and J ends lost 1 base and 2 bases, in that order; junction bases with no gene match: 8. This CDR3 is built from 16 residues. CDR1 is SGHTA, CDR2 FQGNSA, per germline.